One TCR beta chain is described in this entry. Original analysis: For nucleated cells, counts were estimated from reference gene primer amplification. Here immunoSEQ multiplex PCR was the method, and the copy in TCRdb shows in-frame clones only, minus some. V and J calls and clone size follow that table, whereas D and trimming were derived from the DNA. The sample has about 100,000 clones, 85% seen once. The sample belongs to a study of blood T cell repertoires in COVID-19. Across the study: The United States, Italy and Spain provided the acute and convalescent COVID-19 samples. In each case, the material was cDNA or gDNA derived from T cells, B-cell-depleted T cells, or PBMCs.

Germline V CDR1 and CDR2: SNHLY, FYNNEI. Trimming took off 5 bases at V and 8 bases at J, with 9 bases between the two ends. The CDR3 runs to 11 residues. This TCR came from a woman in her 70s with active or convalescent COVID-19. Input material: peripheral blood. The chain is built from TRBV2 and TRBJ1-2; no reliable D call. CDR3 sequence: CASSREWGYTF. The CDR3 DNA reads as TGTGCCAGCAGTAGGGAGTGGGGCTACACCTTC. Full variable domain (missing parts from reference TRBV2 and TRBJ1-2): EPEVTQTPSHQVTQMGQEVILRCVPISNHLYFYWYRQILGQKVEFLVSFYNNEISEKSEIFDDQFSVERPDGSNFTLKIRSTKLEDSAMYFCASSREWGYTFGSGTRLTVV.